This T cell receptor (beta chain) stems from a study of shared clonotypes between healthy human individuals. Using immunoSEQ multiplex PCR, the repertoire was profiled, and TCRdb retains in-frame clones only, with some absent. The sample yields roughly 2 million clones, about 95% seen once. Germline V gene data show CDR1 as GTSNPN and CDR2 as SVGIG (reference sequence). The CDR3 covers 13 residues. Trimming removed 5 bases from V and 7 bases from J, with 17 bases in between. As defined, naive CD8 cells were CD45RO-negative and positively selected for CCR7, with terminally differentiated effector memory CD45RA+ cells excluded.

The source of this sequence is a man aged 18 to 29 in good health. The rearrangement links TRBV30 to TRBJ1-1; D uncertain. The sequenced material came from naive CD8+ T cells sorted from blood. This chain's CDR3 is CAWVSTSANEAFF. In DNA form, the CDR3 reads TGTGCCTGGGTATCAACATCTGCAAATGAAGCTTTCTTT.